The rows below give T cell receptor beta chains drawn from one sample of a study of T cell repertoires in cytomegalovirus infection. TCRdb analysed the reads with MiXCR anew, one entry per CDR3 protein. The repertoire holds 200,000 to 300,000 distinct CDR3 sequences, with 9.1% as singletons. The sequencing input was PBMCs. All receptors derive from a human donor in good health (CMV status not recorded). Some clones in this sample may be carry-over from other donors' samples. The CDR3 runs from the conserved cysteine through the conserved F or W. The D gene is left open where the match is weak. Clone size, where shown, is once, few, many, or a class for clones that have expanded.

V gene,D gene,clone size,J gene,CDR3 protein,CDR3 DNA
TRBV7-4,-,many,TRBJ1-4,CASSLVQTTGKLFF,TGTGCCAGCAGCTTGGTACAGACGACAGGAAAACTGTTTTTT
TRBV28,TRBD1,many,TRBJ1-5,CASGGHRGRGYSNQPQHF,TGTGCCAGCGGGGGGCACAGGGGAAGAGGCTATAGCAATCAGCCCCAGCATTTT
TRBV20-1,-,-,TRBJ2-5,CSARDSQRASQETQYF,TGCAGTGCTAGAGACTCCCAGCGGGCGTCCCAAGAGACCCAGTACTTC
TRBV28,-,many,TRBJ1-4,CASSGTVGYEKLFF,TGTGCCAGCAGTGGTACAGTAGGTTATGAAAAACTGTTTTTT
TRBV14,-,few,TRBJ1-4,CASSQDILGTGEKLFF,TGTGCCAGCAGCCAAGATATATTAGGAACCGGAGAAAAACTGTTTTTT
TRBV18,-,few,TRBJ2-4,CASSPPDFGAKNIQYF,TGTGCCAGCTCACCACCGGATTTTGGAGCCAAAAACATTCAGTACTTC
TRBV20-1,TRBD1,-,TRBJ2-3,CSAPRDRENYF,TGCAGTGCTCCCCGGGACAGGGAGAATTATTTT
TRBV28,TRBD1,many,TRBJ1-2,CAGRTGDYGYTF,TGTGCCGGCCGGACAGGGGACTATGGCTACACCTTC
TRBV7-2,TRBD1,many,TRBJ2-7,CASSTNRGIDEQYF,TGTGCCAGCAGCACGAACAGGGGGATCGACGAGCAGTACTTC
TRBV6-2/TRBV6-3,-,-,TRBJ2-1,CASSPGTLYNEQFF,TGTGCCAGCAGCCCCGGGACTCTTTACAATGAGCAGTTCTTC
TRBV4-3,-,many,TRBJ1-4,CASSQREGNEKLFF,TGCGCCAGCAGCCAAAGGGAAGGGAATGAAAAACTGTTTTTT
TRBV29-1,-,-,TRBJ1-5,CSVRDNNQPQHF,TGCAGCGTAAGGGATAACAATCAGCCCCAGCATTTT
TRBV11-3,-,many,TRBJ2-5,CASSLFQGSTKETQYF,TGTGCCAGCAGCTTATTTCAAGGGTCAACGAAAGAGACCCAGTACTTC
TRBV7-9,-,-,TRBJ2-7,CASSRLGQIYEQYF,TGTGCCAGCAGCCGACTCGGACAGATCTACGAGCAGTACTTC
TRBV19,-,-,TRBJ2-3,CASSIGARPTPDTQYF,TGTGCCAGTAGTATAGGGGCTAGACCCACTCCGGATACGCAGTATTTT
TRBV29-1,TRBD1,many,TRBJ1-2,CSAARTGIGYTF,TGCAGCGCCGCAAGGACAGGGATTGGCTACACCTTC
TRBV6-1,TRBD1,many,TRBJ1-1,CASRRDSSAEAFF,TGTGCCAGCAGACGGGACAGTTCTGCTGAAGCTTTCTTT
TRBV19,-,many,TRBJ2-3,CASSLGSGSTDTQYF,TGTGCCAGCAGCTTAGGATCCGGGAGCACAGATACGCAGTATTTT
TRBV20-1,-,-,TRBJ1-2,CSASRRGSNYGYTF,TGCAGTGCTAGTAGGAGGGGTTCTAACTATGGCTACACCTTC
TRBV29-1,TRBD1,-,TRBJ2-7,CSVESSGTVGEQYF,TGCAGCGTTGAGTCGTCGGGGACAGTTGGCGAGCAGTACTTC
TRBV7-2,TRBD1,many,TRBJ1-3,CASSSSKGASGNTIYF,TGTGCCAGCAGCTCATCCAAGGGGGCATCCGGAAACACCATATATTTT
TRBV7-8,TRBD1,many,TRBJ1-1,CASSPRQGMNTEAFF,TGTGCCAGCAGCCCCCGACAGGGGATGAACACTGAAGCTTTCTTT
TRBV7-2,TRBD1,many,TRBJ2-7,CASSFDRASSYEQYF,TGTGCCAGCAGCTTCGACAGGGCCTCCTCCTACGAGCAGTACTTC
TRBV7-2,-,-,TRBJ2-3,CASSLGAPSTDTQYF,TGTGCCAGCAGCTTAGGCGCACCGAGCACAGATACGCAGTATTTT
TRBV7-2,-,few,TRBJ1-5,CASSPGQSPNQPQHF,TGTGCCAGCAGCCCCGGACAGAGTCCCAATCAGCCCCAGCATTTT
TRBV7-2,-,many,TRBJ2-7,CASSLVGINEQYF,TGTGCCAGCAGCTTAGTTGGCATCAACGAGCAGTACTTC
TRBV19,-,-,TRBJ1-2,CASSIVTSQGITNYGYTF,TGTGCCAGTAGTATAGTGACTAGCCAGGGTATTACTAACTATGGCTACACCTTC
TRBV9,TRBD2,few,TRBJ2-1,CASSVGVTSGRSYNEQFF,TGTGCCAGCAGCGTAGGGGTCACTAGCGGGAGGTCCTACAATGAGCAGTTCTTC
TRBV20-1,TRBD2,-,TRBJ2-4,CSARDRGSSGFLDIQYF,TGCAGTGCTAGAGATAGGGGGTCTAGCGGGTTCCTCGACATTCAGTACTTC
TRBV7-8,-,many,TRBJ2-3,CASSPESKASTDTQYF,TGTGCCAGCAGCCCGGAGAGTAAAGCTAGCACAGATACGCAGTATTTT
TRBV7-9,-,few,TRBJ2-1,CASSLWRTRGPTTYNEQFF,TGTGCCAGCAGCTTATGGAGAACCAGGGGCCCCACGACCTACAATGAGCAGTTCTTC
TRBV7-3,-,-,TRBJ1-1,CASSSQGHTEAFF,TGTGCCAGCAGCTCTCAGGGGCACACTGAAGCTTTCTTT
TRBV6-2/TRBV6-3,TRBD2,-,TRBJ2-5,CASSLQLAGVIETQYF,TGTGCCAGCAGTCTTCAACTAGCGGGGGTGATAGAGACCCAGTACTTC
TRBV7-2,-,many,TRBJ1-5,CASSLRGSQPQHF,TGTGCCAGCAGCTTACGGGGGTCTCAGCCCCAGCATTTT
TRBV7-9,-,many,TRBJ2-6,CASSSSDILSGANVLTF,TGTGCCAGCAGCTCCTCTGACATTCTCTCTGGGGCCAACGTCCTGACTTTC
TRBV27,-,-,TRBJ2-7,CASSLAGSHEQYF,TGTGCCAGCAGTTTAGCAGGAAGCCACGAGCAGTACTTC
TRBV18,TRBD2,-,TRBJ2-1,CASSPGAGAYNEQFF,TGTGCCAGCTCACCAGGGGCGGGAGCGTACAATGAGCAGTTCTTC
TRBV7-2,-,many,TRBJ1-4,CASSLDSTTNEKLFF,TGTGCCAGCAGCTTGGACTCAACAACTAATGAAAAACTGTTTTTT
TRBV7-2,-,many,TRBJ1-1,CASSLTMNTEAFF,TGTGCCAGCAGCTTAACCATGAACACTGAAGCTTTCTTT
TRBV7-9,TRBD1,many,TRBJ1-4,CASSLGQGRNEKLFF,TGTGCCAGCAGCCTAGGACAGGGCCGGAATGAAAAACTGTTTTTT
TRBV18,-,few,TRBJ1-5,CASSPRTDNQPQHF,TGTGCCAGCTCACCACGAACCGACAATCAGCCCCAGCATTTT
TRBV2,TRBD1,many,TRBJ2-2,CASIRQGPTGELFF,TGTGCCAGCATAAGACAGGGCCCCACCGGGGAGCTGTTTTTT
TRBV7-8,-,many,TRBJ2-7,CASSLARDYEQYF,TGTGCCAGCAGCTTAGCCAGGGACTACGAGCAGTACTTC
TRBV7-2,TRBD2,many,TRBJ2-2,CASSFGTSGGGELFF,TGTGCCAGCAGCTTTGGGACTAGCGGGGGTGGGGAGCTGTTTTTT
TRBV24-1,TRBD1,-,TRBJ2-2,CATSGSQGGANTGELFF,TGTGCCACCAGTGGCTCACAGGGGGGCGCGAACACCGGGGAGCTGTTTTTT